The clone carrying this T cell receptor (beta chain) was seen just once. Its cognate antigen is unknown. The study took three donor pairs, and their unstimulated naive, memory, effector memory and TEMRA subsets were sequenced. The data were taken from a study of siplizumab effects on memory and regulatory T cells. Points from the study as a whole: Naive versus memory phenotype went unassigned for roughly 80-96% of proliferating CD4+ or CD8+ clones. Only a minor fraction of alloreactive clones mapped to unstimulated subsets. Proliferating siplizumab-culture Tregs lacked confirmation of suppressive function.

Germline V lookup: CDR1 SGHNT, CDR2 YYREEE (reference sequence). V lost 2 bases to trimming and J lost 5 bases; unmatched junction nucleotides: 4. The CDR3 loop spans 15 amino acids. Assay used: immunoSEQ multiplex PCR; TCRdb lists only in-frame clones, some missing. The data show 60,000 to 65,000 clones, around 79% seen once. The receptor comes from a human donor in good health. The rearrangement uses TRBV5-4 and TRBJ2-5, with TRBD2 identical over 12 bases. Sequenced input: memory CD4+ T cells sorted from blood. The CDR3 sequence is CASSLTSGGLETQYF. CDR3 DNA: TGTGCCAGCAGCTTAACTAGCGGGGGGCTCGAGACCCAGTACTTC.